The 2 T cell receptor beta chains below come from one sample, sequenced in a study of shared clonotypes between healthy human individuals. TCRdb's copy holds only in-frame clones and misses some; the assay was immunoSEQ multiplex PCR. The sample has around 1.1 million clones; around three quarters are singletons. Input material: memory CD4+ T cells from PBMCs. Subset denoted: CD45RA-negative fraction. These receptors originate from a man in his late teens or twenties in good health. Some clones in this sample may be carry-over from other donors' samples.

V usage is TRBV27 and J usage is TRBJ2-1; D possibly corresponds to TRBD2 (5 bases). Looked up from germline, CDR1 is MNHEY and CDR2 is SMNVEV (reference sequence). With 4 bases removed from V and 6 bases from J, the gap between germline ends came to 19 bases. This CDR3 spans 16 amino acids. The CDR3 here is CASSSTRTGWGNEQFF. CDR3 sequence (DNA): TGTGCCAGCAGTTCCACGCGGACGGGATGGGGCAATGAGCAGTTCTTC.

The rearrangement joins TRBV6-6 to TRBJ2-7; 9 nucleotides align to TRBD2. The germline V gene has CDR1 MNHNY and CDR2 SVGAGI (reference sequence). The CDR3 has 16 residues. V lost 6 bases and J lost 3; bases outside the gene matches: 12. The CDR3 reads CASRHAPGLAGYEQYF. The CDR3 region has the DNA TGTGCCAGCAGGCACGCCCCGGGACTAGCAGGCTACGAGCAGTACTTC.